Listed below are T cell receptor beta chains from one sample, sequenced in a study of neurological immune-mediated disorders. TCRdb analysed the 5' RACE reads with MiXCR anew, one entry per CDR3 protein. The profile shows 57,000 or so distinct CDR3 sequences, around 9.7% of them singletons. Sequencing was carried out using PBMCs. The receptors were gathered from a man aged 25-45 years in good health. The CDR3 runs from the conserved cysteine through the conserved F or W. Fields, in order: J gene, clone size, D gene, V gene, CDR3 DNA, CDR3 protein. D genes are given only for firm matches. Only part of the rows carry a size: once, few, many, or a class if the clone is expanded.

TRBJ2-7,many,NA,TRBV20-1,TGCAGTGCCAAGAGGGCCCCAAGCGCCTACGAGCAGTACTTC,CSAKRAPSAYEQYF
TRBJ2-3,NA,TRBD2,TRBV7-8,TGTGCCAGCATCCTAGGACTAGCGGGAGTTGTAGATACGCAGTATTTT,CASILGLAGVVDTQYF
TRBJ1-1,many,NA,TRBV20-1,TGCAGTGCGGGCTTCAGTGTGCGCACTGAAGCTTTCTTT,CSAGFSVRTEAFF
TRBJ2-5,many,NA,TRBV7-6,TGTGCCAGCAGCTTAGCGGGAGGCATCGGGGGAGAGACCCAGTACTTC,CASSLAGGIGGETQYF
TRBJ2-7,many,TRBD1,TRBV20-1,TGCAGGGCCTCACAGGGGGGCACCTACGAGCAGTACTTC,CRASQGGTYEQYF
TRBJ1-4,NA,TRBD1,TRBV28,TGTTCTAGCAGTTTATATCGGGACAGCGCTAATGAAAAACTGTTTTTT,CSSSLYRDSANEKLFF
TRBJ2-7,many,TRBD2,TRBV9,TGTGCCAGCAGCGCTACCGGGACTAGCGGGACGTACGAGCAGTACTTC,CASSATGTSGTYEQYF
TRBJ2-6,many,TRBD1,TRBV5-1,TGCGCTACGGGACAGGGGACCTCTGGGGCCAACGTCCTGACTTTC,CATGQGTSGANVLTF
TRBJ2-1,many,NA,TRBV7-2,TGTGCCAGCAGCTGGTCTGGGGGCACTGAGCAGTTCTTC,CASSWSGGTEQFF
TRBJ1-4,many,TRBD1,TRBV29-1,TGCAGCGTCGGCGCAGGGGGCGGAATTAATGAAAAACTGTTTTTT,CSVGAGGGINEKLFF
TRBJ1-1,many,NA,TRBV6-2/TRBV6-3,TGTGCCAGCAGTTACACCGAGGGCACTGAAGCTTTCTTT,CASSYTEGTEAFF
TRBJ2-7,many,NA,TRBV20-1,TGCAGTGCTAGAGATGCCCGGGTGGGCATCTACGAGCAGTACTTC,CSARDARVGIYEQYF
TRBJ2-5,many,TRBD2,TRBV7-9,TGTGCCAGCAGCCTCCGCCTAGCGGGAGAAGGCGAGACCCAGTACTTC,CASSLRLAGEGETQYF
TRBJ2-2,NA,NA,TRBV7-9,TGTGCAAGCATCATTGAAGAGGCGGAAGTCACCGGGGAGCTGTTTTTT,CASIIEEAEVTGELFF
TRBJ2-3,many,NA,TRBV27,TGTGCCAGCAGTTGGGGCACAGATACGCAGTATTTT,CASSWGTDTQYF
TRBJ2-6,NA,NA,TRBV27,TGTGCCAGCAGTTCGCGACCCCGGGGGGCCAACGTCCTGACTTTC,CASSSRPRGANVLTF
TRBJ1-2,many,NA,TRBV5-1,TGCGCCAGCAGCGCGGGGCACTCTGCTGGCTACACCTTC,CASSAGHSAGYTF
TRBJ1-1,NA,NA,TRBV4-2,TGTGCCAGCAGCCAACTTTCCTCTCGACAGGAGAACACTGAAGCTTTCTTT,CASSQLSSRQENTEAFF
TRBJ1-1,NA,NA,TRBV7-6,TGTGCCAGCAGCTTAACGCAGTCGCGAGGGAACACTGAAGCTTTCTTT,CASSLTQSRGNTEAFF
TRBJ2-1,many,TRBD2,TRBV7-2,TGTGCCAGCAGGACTAGCGGGAGTTTTAATGAGCAGTTCTTC,CASRTSGSFNEQFF
TRBJ2-1,many,TRBD2,TRBV10-3,TGTGCCATCAGTGATGGGGGGACTAGCTCCTACAATGAGCAGTTCTTC,CAISDGGTSSYNEQFF
TRBJ1-4,many,NA,TRBV5-5,TGTGCCAGCAGCTCCCAGGGGAAACTGTTTTTT,CASSSQGKLFF
TRBJ2-1,many,NA,TRBV7-2,TGTGCCAGCAGCTTCCCGGGAAGCGGGACAGACAATGAGCAGTTCTTC,CASSFPGSGTDNEQFF
TRBJ2-2,many,NA,TRBV5-1,TGCGCCAATACGCCGCGGTTGACCGGGGAGCTGTTTTTT,CANTPRLTGELFF
TRBJ2-7,many,TRBD2,TRBV20-1,TGCAGTGCCGATTATAGCGGGAGCAACTACGAGCAGTACTTC,CSADYSGSNYEQYF
TRBJ1-1,many,TRBD1,TRBV29-1,TGCAGCGTTGAAGATAGGGATCCGGACAGGGGAAGTAGAAGAGCTTTCTTT,CSVEDRDPDRGSRRAFF
TRBJ2-1,many,TRBD2,TRBV7-8,TGTGCCAGCAGCTTAGGGGCTAGCGGGCTCAATGAGCAGTTCTTC,CASSLGASGLNEQFF
TRBJ2-1,many,NA,TRBV7-8,TGTGCCAGCAGCCCCTCGATGGGCGGGGAGCAGTTCTTC,CASSPSMGGEQFF
TRBJ2-5,many,NA,TRBV11-2,TGTGCCAGCAGCTTAGATACACCCGAGACCCAGTACTTC,CASSLDTPETQYF
TRBJ2-3,many,TRBD2,TRBV20-1,TGCAGTGCTAGGCGGGGACTAGCGTACACAGATACGCAGTATTTT,CSARRGLAYTDTQYF
TRBJ1-5,many,NA,TRBV12-3/TRBV12-4,TGTGCCAGCAGTTCAGGGTTTCTTAGCAATCAGCCCCAGCATTTT,CASSSGFLSNQPQHF
TRBJ1-1,many,TRBD1,TRBV6-5,TGTGCCAGCAGTTACGACGGACAGGGGGGTGAAGCTTTCTTT,CASSYDGQGGEAFF
TRBJ1-1,many,NA,TRBV5-1,TGCGCCAGCAGCTTTTCGAGGGACACTGAAGCTTTCTTT,CASSFSRDTEAFF
TRBJ2-3,NA,TRBD1,TRBV5-1,TGCGCCAGCAGCGCGGGGACAGGGGCCACAGATACGAGGTATTTT,CASSAGTGATDTRYF
TRBJ1-1,many,NA,TRBV20-1,TGCAGTGCGCTCGACGGGGGAGCATCTGAAGCTTTCTTT,CSALDGGASEAFF
TRBJ1-2,many,NA,TRBV20-1,TGCAGTGCTCCGGACAGCTACTATGGCTACACCTTC,CSAPDSYYGYTF
TRBJ2-2,many,NA,TRBV9,TGTGCCAGCAGCGTAGGTTGGGAAGCGAACACCGGGGAGCTGTTTTTT,CASSVGWEANTGELFF
TRBJ2-5,many,TRBD1,TRBV20-1,TGCAGTGCCGCCAGGACAGGGGACCAAGACTTC,CSAARTGDQDF
TRBJ2-1,few,TRBD2,TRBV15,TGTGGCACCAGCAGATATCGACTAGCGGGGAATGAGCAGTTCTTC,CGTSRYRLAGNEQFF
TRBJ2-6,many,NA,TRBV5-1,TGCGCCAGCAGCTTGGTCTCCGGGGCCAACGTCCTGACTTTC,CASSLVSGANVLTF